Presented here are 12 T cell receptor beta chains from one specimen sequenced in a study of vaccination and CD4 T cells after COVID-19. Indicated treatment: approximately 11-day PBMC culture with coronavirus spike peptide pools or control peptides (ViraFEST assay). Cultured CD4+ T cell DNA was sequenced using the Oncomine TCR Beta short-read assay. TCRdb ran MiXCR on the PCR reads and lists one entry per CDR3 protein. The sample has about 21,000 distinct CDR3 sequences; roughly half are singletons. Antigens of these TCRs are unknown. The sample consisted of CD4+ T cells from blood, cultured in vitro. These receptors were collected from a human donor who had recovered from COVID-19.

This sequence joins TRBV18 and TRBJ2-5; D uncertain. Germline values: CDR1 KGHSH, CDR2 LQKENI. V was pared by 0 bases and J by 13 bases, with 15 bases between. The CDR3 has 13 amino acids. CDR3 in DNA: TGTGCCAGCTCACCACCGAACCACCCCGCGCTGTACTTC. This translates into CASSPPNHPALYF.

This clonotype was detected only a few times. The chain combines TRBV27 with TRBJ2-5; possible D gene TRBD2, 6 bases. The CDR3 length is 16 residues. In germline, CDR1 is MNHEY, CDR2 SMNVEV (reference sequence). V lost 5 bases and J 0 bases, leaving 16 bases between the germline ends. The CDR3 DNA reads as TGTGCCAGCAGTGGACATGGGAGGCCGAACCAAGAGACCCAGTACTTC. This codes for CASSGHGRPNQETQYF.

The chain combines TRBV7-8 with TRBJ1-6; D call uncertain. This CDR3 is 13 amino acids long. In germline, CDR1 is SGHVS, CDR2 FQNEAQ. V lost 7 bases to trimming and J lost 6 bases, with 10 bases between them. The CDR3 here is CASTLLPNSPLHF. The CDR3 DNA reads TGTGCCAGCACCCTCCTACCTAATTCACCCCTCCACTTT.

This clonotype showed up just a few times. The J gene is TRBJ1-1, the V gene TRBV6-1; perhaps TRBD1 as D (5 bases). V was shortened by 10 bases and J by 4 bases, with 13 bases between the two germline ends. This CDR3 has 12 amino acids. The germline V gene has CDR1 MNHNS and CDR2 SASEGT. The CDR3 sequence: CATRGDVTEAFF. CDR3 bases: TGTGCCACCCGAGGGGACGTCACTGAAGCTTTCTTT.

A few counts support this clonotype. J is TRBJ1-5 and V is TRBV20-1, with D possibly matching TRBD1 (6 bases). V lost 0 bases and J 5 bases, leaving 14 bases between the germline ends. Germline assignment: CDR1 DFQATT and CDR2 SNEGSKA (reference sequence). This CDR3 comprises 15 residues. The CDR3: CSARDPGQSYQPQHF. Here the CDR3 DNA reads TGCAGTGCTAGAGATCCGGGACAATCCTATCAGCCCCAGCATTTT.

This chain uses TRBV7-6 with TRBJ1-1; tentatively, D is TRBD1 (6 bases). With 0 bases removed from V and 7 bases from J, the gap between germline ends came to 15 bases. The CDR3 is 15 amino acids. Germline lookup yields CDR1 SGHVS and CDR2 FNYEAQ. The CDR3 reads CASSLALAGDDEAFF. The CDR3, as DNA: TGTGCCAGCAGCTTAGCCTTGGCAGGGGATGATGAAGCTTTCTTT.

This clonotype was found a few times. The chain recombines TRBV20-1 with TRBJ1-2, with 9 positions matching TRBD1. Trimming removed 3 bases from V and 6 bases from J; junction bases left unmatched: 14. Germline CDR1 reads DFQATT; CDR2 reads SNEGSKA (reference sequence). CDR3 size: 16 residues. The CDR3 region has the DNA TGCAGTGCTAGCCCCGCCGGGACAGGGCGCCTGGATGGCTACACCTTC. This codes for CSASPAGTGRLDGYTF.

V gene TRBV7-9 combines with J gene TRBJ1-2; D possibly corresponds to TRBD1 (5 bases). This CDR3 region has 16 residues. V was clipped by 3 bases and J by 7 bases, with 21 bases between them. Germline V gene data show CDR1 as SEHNR and CDR2 as FQNEAQ (reference sequence). In DNA form, the CDR3 reads TGTGCCAGCAGCTTCCAGGGCGCTGTCATCGGTGGTGGCTACACCTTC. Its translation: CASSFQGAVIGGGYTF.

This clonotype occurred a few times. This rearrangement joins TRBV10-3 to TRBJ2-3, with D possibly being TRBD1 or TRBD2 (5 bases each). The germline V gene has CDR1 ENHRY and CDR2 SYGVKD. This CDR3 contains 13 residues. Trimming cost V 6 bases and J 4 bases, with 11 bases left between them. DNA for the CDR3: TGTGCCATCAGGAGTGGGGACGCAGATACGCAGTATTTT. Translating it yields CAIRSGDADTQYF.

V and J are TRBV2 and TRBJ1-1, with D unresolved. From germline, CDR1 is SNHLY and CDR2 FYNNEI. CDR3 size: 15 residues. V lost 5 bases and J lost 2, with 15 bases in between. The CDR3 loop reads CASSPRQRRNTEAFF. As DNA, the CDR3 is TGTGCCAGCAGTCCAAGGCAAAGGCGCAACACTGAAGCTTTCTTT.

This chain links TRBV7-2 with TRBJ2-2; 7 bases match TRBD1. V lost 2 bases to trimming and J lost 5 bases; unmatched junction nucleotides: 11. CDR1 and CDR2 (germline): SGHTA, FQGNSA. The CDR3 loop spans 17 amino acids. The DNA of the CDR3 is TGTGCCAGCAGCTTACAAGGGCTACAGGGGAGTACCGGGGAGCTGTTTTTT. As protein: CASSLQGLQGSTGELFF.

This clonotype was detected only a few times. This chain uses TRBV25-1 with TRBJ1-3, with D perhaps TRBD1 (5 bases). V lost 3 bases, J lost 0 bases, and 15 bases lay in between. CDR1 and CDR2 (germline): MGHDK, SYGVNS. CDR3 length: 17 residues. CDR3 residues: CASSEGRHSTSGNTIYF. The CDR3 nucleotides are TGTGCCAGCAGTGAGGGGCGGCACTCGACCTCTGGAAACACCATATATTTT. Complete variable domain (other parts from reference TRBV25-1 and TRBJ1-3): EADIYQTPRYLVIGTGKKITLECSQTMGHDKMYWYQQDPGMELHLIHYSYGVNSTEKGDLSSESTVSRIRTEHFPLTLESARPSHTSQYLCASSEGRHSTSGNTIYFGEGSWLTVV.